The 14 T cell receptor beta chains below were found in one sample sequenced in a study of T cells in Graves' hyperthyroidism and ophthalmopathy (dated by TCRdb to the late 2010s). Libraries came from multiplex PCR. TCRdb lists the instrument as Illumina HiSeq 2000. TCR beta CDR3 regions were amplified from RNA transcripts. The first round of RT-PCR for the TCR CDR3 was performed with the HTBI primer set and the Qiagen OneStep RT-PCR kit. TCRdb took the public reads, trimmed them with fastp at Q25, ran MiXCR for clone calling and kept in-frame beta chains. For every CDR3 protein sequence, its rows merge into one entry that carries the most common genes and DNA. This sample is represented by 650,000 to 800,000 distinct CDR3 sequences; 45% of them were singletons. Of the sample, less than 9% is held by the ten largest clones. Sequencing was carried out using peripheral blood or thyroid tissue (not recorded which). These TCRs come from an adult man with Graves' disease, either hyperthyroidism or ophthalmopathy (not recorded which).

This clonotype was found many times. CDR3 nucleotide sequence: TGTGCCAGCAGCCTACAGGGGACTGGGGCCAACGTCCTGACTTTC. This sequence encodes CASSLQGTGANVLTF. The chain recombines TRBV7-8 with TRBJ2-6, with 7 bases that match TRBD1. Germline assignment: CDR1 SGHVS and CDR2 FQNEAQ. Losses at the gene ends were 5 bases for V and 2 bases for J; bases not matched to a gene: 3. The CDR3 loop spans 15 amino acids.

The rearrangement links TRBV29-1 to TRBJ1-2; 7 bases match TRBD1. CDR1 is SQVTM, CDR2 ANQGSEA, per germline. The CDR3 has 14 residues. After removal of 5 bases from V and 4 bases from J, the junction contained 10 bases not matched to a gene. CDR3 loop: CSVWGGGAGYGYTF. In nucleotides, the CDR3 is TGCAGCGTTTGGGGAGGGGGCGCCGGCTATGGCTACACCTTC.

This chain uses TRBV24-1 with TRBJ2-5; maybe TRBD2 (7 bases). The CDR3 sequence is 16 residues long. Between the trimmed V and J ends, which lost 3 bases and 5 bases, there was a span of 18 bases. Germline assignment: CDR1 KGHDR and CDR2 SFDVKD. CDR3 DNA: TGTGCCACCAGTGATCCGACAGACGGGGGGCAGGAGACCCAGTACTTC. This sequence encodes CATSDPTDGGQETQYF.

This clonotype was seen many times. The chain links TRBV24-1 to TRBJ1-5; D unclear. The CDR3 runs to 14 residues. V was pared by 12 bases and J by 1 base, with 15 bases between. CDR1 and CDR2 (germline): KGHDR, SFDVKD. CDR3 sequence (DNA): TGTGCCCCACACAGCAGGCTCAGCAATCAGCCCCAGCATTTT. Encoded protein: CAPHSRLSNQPQHF.

This chain uses TRBV6-5 with TRBJ1-4; D is unclear. With 5 bases removed from V and 4 bases from J, the gap between germline ends came to 11 bases. The CDR3 spans 14 residues. Germline CDR1 MNHEY, CDR2 SVGAGI. Written as DNA, the CDR3 is TGTGCCAGCAGTCGGGCTCTGGATAATGAAAAACTGTTTTTT. This codes for CASSRALDNEKLFF.

This clonotype was picked up a small number of times. The J gene is TRBJ1-5, the V gene TRBV19, with D possibly being TRBD1 (6 bases). Trimming removed 4 bases from V and 3 bases from J, with 10 bases in between. The CDR3 has 14 amino acids. The germline CDR1 and CDR2 sequences are LNHDA and SQIVND (reference sequence). The CDR3 protein is CASSTTGNNQPQHF. CDR3 nucleotide sequence: TGTGCCAGTAGTACTACAGGGAACAATCAGCCCCAGCATTTT.

A few counts support this clonotype. This chain links TRBV12-3 or TRBV12-4 with TRBJ1-3, with a possible D match to TRBD1 (5 bases). Trimming stripped 5 bases from V and 0 bases from J, with 11 bases between. The CDR3 consists of 15 residues. In nucleotides, the CDR3 is TGTGCCAGCAGTCGAAGCAGGGTCTCTGGAAACACCATATATTTT. This encodes CASSRSRVSGNTIYF.

This clonotype was seen ten or more times. The rearrangement joins TRBV10-1 to TRBJ1-5; the D is unclear. CDR3 length: 13 residues. The germline V gene has CDR1 WNHNN and CDR2 SYGVQD (reference sequence). V was trimmed by 0 bases and J by 4 bases, leaving 4 bases between them. The CDR3 sequence is CASSESSNQPQHF. The CDR3 coding sequence is TGCGCCAGCAGTGAGTCCAGTAATCAGCCCCAGCATTTT.

The rearrangement links TRBV9 to TRBJ1-1; tentatively, D is TRBD1 (5 bases). V was clipped by 2 bases and J by 1 base, with 12 bases between them. CDR1 is SGDLS, CDR2 YYNGEE, per germline. This CDR3 spans 15 amino acids. The CDR3 DNA reads as TGTGCCAGCAGCGTCACCGGGACGGGGAACACTGAAGCTTTCTTT. This codes for CASSVTGTGNTEAFF.

As to this clonotype: A much larger clone lies a single base off, so this may be a read error. This sequence joins TRBV29-1 and TRBJ1-2; tentatively, D is TRBD1 (5 bases). The V gene's germline CDR1 is SQVTM and CDR2 ANQGSEA. The length of the CDR3 is 12 residues. Trimming left V 4 bases short and J 7 bases short, with 13 bases between. CDR3 in DNA: TGCAGCGTTGGGGGGGGTCCGGCTGGCTACACCTTC. As protein: CSVGGGPAGYTF.

Details on this clonotype: It may be a read error: a sequence one base away is much more abundant. This chain joins TRBV29-1 and TRBJ1-5, with a weak D call TRBD1 (6 bases). Germline V gene data show CDR1 as SQVTM and CDR2 as ANQGSEA. This CDR3 region has 12 residues. With 6 bases removed from V and 7 bases from J, the gap between germline ends came to 13 bases. Here the CDR3 DNA reads TGCAGCGTCGTACAGGGTGACCAGCCCCAGCATTTT. The encoded protein is CSVVQGDQPQHF.

The rearrangement links TRBV7-9 to TRBJ1-2; TRBD1 is a possible D gene (6 bases). Trimming stripped 5 bases from V and 8 bases from J, with 21 bases between. This CDR3 contains 15 residues. Germline CDR1 SEHNR, CDR2 FQNEAQ (reference sequence). CDR3 sequence reads: CASSNPEQGLGGYTF. In DNA form, the CDR3 reads TGTGCCAGCAGCAACCCCGAACAGGGTTTGGGGGGCTACACCTTC.

The chain employs TRBV7-8 and TRBJ1-5; D unclear. Germline V CDR1 and CDR2: SGHVS, FQNEAQ. This CDR3 region has 17 residues. V was pared by 0 bases and J by 0 bases, with 12 bases between. CDR3 region: CASSLADPQFSNQPQHF. DNA for the CDR3: TGTGCCAGCAGCTTAGCAGACCCACAGTTTAGCAATCAGCCCCAGCATTTT.

For this clonotype: A read error is possible here, since a much larger clone lies one base away. DNA for the CDR3: TGCGCCAGCAGTGTCGGCAGGGGCAAACGGGTGACCCAGTACTTC. Its protein is CASSVGRGKRVTQYF. The V gene is TRBV10-2, the J gene TRBJ2-5, with D possibly being TRBD1 (6 bases). Germline assignment: CDR1 WSHSY and CDR2 SAAADI. This CDR3 has 15 residues. Trimming removed 4 bases from V and 7 bases from J, with 19 bases in between.